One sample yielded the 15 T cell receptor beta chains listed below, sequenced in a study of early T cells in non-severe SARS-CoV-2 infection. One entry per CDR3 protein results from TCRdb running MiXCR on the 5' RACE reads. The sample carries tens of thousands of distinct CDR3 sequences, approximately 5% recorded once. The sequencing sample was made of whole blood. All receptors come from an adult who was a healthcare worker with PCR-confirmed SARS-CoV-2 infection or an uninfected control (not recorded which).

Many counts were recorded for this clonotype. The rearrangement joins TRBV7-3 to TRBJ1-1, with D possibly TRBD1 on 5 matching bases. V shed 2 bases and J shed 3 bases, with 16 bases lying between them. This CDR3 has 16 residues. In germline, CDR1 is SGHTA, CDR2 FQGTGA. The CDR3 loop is CASSLSGGNSHTEAFF. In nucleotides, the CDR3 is TGTGCCAGCAGCTTATCCGGGGGGAACAGCCACACTGAAGCTTTCTTT.

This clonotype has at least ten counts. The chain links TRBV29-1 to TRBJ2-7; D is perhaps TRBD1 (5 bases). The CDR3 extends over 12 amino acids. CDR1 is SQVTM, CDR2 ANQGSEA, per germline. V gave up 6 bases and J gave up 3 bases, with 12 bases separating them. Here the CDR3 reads CSVAQGNYEQYF. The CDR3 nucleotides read TGCAGCGTGGCGCAGGGCAACTACGAGCAGTACTTC.

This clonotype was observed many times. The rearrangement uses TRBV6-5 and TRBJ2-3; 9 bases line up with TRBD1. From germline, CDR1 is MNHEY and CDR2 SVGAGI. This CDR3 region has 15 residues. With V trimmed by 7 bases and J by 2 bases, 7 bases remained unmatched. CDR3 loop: CASTPGTGYTDTQYF. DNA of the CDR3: TGTGCCAGCACCCCCGGGACAGGGTACACAGATACGCAGTATTTT.

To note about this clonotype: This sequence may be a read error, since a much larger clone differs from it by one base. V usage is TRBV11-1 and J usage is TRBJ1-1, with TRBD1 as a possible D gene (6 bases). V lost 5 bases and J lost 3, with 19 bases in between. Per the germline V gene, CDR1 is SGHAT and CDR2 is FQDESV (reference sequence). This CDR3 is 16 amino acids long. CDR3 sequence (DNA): TGTGCCAGCAGCCCTTTCAAATGGGACATCGACACTGAAGCTTTCTTT. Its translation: CASSPFKWDIDTEAFF. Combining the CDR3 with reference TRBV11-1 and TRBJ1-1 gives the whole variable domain EAEVAQSPRYKITEKSQAVAFWCDPISGHATLYWYRQILGQGPELLVQFQDESVVDDSQLPKDRFSAERLKGVDSTLKIQPAELGDSAMYLCASSPFKWDIDTEAFFGQGTRLTVV.

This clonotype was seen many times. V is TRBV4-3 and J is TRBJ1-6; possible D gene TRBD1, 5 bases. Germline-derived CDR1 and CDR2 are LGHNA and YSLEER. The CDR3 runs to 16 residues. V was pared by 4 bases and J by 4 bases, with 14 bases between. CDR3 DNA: TGCGCCAGCAGCCCGGACACCGAGGGATATAATTCACCCCTCCACTTT. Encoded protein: CASSPDTEGYNSPLHF.

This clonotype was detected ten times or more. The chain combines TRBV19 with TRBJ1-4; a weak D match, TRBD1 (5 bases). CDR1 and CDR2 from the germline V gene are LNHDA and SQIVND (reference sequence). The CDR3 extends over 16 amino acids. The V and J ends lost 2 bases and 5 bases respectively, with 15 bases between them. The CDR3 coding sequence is TGTGCCAGTAGTATAAAAACTGCAGGGAAAAATGAAAAACTGTTTTTT. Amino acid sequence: CASSIKTAGKNEKLFF.

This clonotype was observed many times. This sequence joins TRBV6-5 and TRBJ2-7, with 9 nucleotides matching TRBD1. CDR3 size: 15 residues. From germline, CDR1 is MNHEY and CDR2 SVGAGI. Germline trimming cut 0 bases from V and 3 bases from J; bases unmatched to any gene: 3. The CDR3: CASSYSRDRVYEQYF. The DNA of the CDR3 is TGTGCCAGCAGTTACTCCCGGGACAGGGTCTACGAGCAGTACTTC.

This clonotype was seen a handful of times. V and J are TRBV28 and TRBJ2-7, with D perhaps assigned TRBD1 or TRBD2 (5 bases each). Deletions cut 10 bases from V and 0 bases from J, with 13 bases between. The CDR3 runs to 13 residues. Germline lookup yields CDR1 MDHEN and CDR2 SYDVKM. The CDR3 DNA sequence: TGTGCCACCTACTCAGGGAGCTCCTACGAGCAGTACTTC. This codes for CATYSGSSYEQYF.

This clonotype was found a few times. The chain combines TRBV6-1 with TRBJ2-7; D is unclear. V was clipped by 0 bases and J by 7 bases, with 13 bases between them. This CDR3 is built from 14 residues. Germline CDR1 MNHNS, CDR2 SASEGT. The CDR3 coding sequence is TGTGCCAGCAGTGAAGCGGTCCGGAGCAGGGAGCAGTACTTC. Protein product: CASSEAVRSREQYF.

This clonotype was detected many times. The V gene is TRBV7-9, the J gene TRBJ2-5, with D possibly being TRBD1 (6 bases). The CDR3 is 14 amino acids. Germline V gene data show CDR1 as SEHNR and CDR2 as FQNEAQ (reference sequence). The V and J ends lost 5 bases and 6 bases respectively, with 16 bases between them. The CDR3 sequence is CASSANNRVKTQYF. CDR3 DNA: TGTGCCAGCAGCGCTAACAACAGGGTAAAGACCCAGTACTTC.

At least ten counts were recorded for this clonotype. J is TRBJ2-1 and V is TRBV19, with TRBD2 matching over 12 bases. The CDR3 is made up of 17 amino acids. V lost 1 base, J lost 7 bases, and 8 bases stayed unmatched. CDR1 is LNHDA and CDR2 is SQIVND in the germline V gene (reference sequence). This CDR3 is CASSIGGLAGGRNEQFF. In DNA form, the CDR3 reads TGTGCCAGTAGTATAGGGGGGCTAGCGGGAGGGCGTAATGAGCAGTTCTTC.

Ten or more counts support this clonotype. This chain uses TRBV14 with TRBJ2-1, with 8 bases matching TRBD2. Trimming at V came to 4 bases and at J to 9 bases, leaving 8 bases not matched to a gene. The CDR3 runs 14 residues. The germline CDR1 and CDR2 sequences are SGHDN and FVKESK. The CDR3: CASSPAPGLGEQFF. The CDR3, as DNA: TGTGCCAGCAGCCCCGCACCGGGACTAGGTGAGCAGTTCTTC.

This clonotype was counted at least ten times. This CDR3 is CASSLRTRGYTF. CDR3 nucleotides: TGTGCCAGTAGTCTTCGAACACGTGGCTACACCTTC. V and J are TRBV19 and TRBJ1-2; no firm D call. The CDR3 extends over 12 amino acids. Trimming cost V 5 bases and J 7 bases, with 11 bases left between them. Germline CDR1 reads LNHDA; CDR2 reads SQIVND (reference sequence).

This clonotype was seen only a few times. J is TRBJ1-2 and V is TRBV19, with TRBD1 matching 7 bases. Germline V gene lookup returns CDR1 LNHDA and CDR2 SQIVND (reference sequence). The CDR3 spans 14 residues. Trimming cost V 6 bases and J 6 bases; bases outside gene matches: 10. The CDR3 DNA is TGTGCCAGTAGGATGGACGGGACAGCTCATGGCTACACCTTC. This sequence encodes CASRMDGTAHGYTF.

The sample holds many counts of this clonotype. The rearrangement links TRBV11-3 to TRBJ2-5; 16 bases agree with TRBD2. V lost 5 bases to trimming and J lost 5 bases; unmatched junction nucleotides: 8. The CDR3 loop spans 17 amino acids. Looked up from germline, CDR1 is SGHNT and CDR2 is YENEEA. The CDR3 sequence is CASSPGTSGRAHETQYF. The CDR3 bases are TGTGCCAGCAGCCCCGGGACTAGCGGGAGGGCCCATGAGACCCAGTACTTC.